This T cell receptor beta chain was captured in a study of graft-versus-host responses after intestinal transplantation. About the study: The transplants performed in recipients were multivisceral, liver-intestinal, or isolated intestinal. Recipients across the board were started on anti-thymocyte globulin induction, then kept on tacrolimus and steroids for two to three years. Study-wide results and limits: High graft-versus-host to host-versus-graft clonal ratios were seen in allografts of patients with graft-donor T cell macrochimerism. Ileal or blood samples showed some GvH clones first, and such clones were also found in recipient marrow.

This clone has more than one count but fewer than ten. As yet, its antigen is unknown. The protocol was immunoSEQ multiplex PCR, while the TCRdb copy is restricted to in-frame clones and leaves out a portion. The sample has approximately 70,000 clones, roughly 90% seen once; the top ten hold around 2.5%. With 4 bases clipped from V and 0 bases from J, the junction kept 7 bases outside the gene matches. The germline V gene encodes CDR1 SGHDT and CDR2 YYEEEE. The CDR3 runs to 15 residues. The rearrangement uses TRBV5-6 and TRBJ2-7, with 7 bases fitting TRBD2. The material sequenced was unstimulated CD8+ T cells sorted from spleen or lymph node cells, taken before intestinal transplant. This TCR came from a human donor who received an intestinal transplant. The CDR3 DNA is TGTGCCAGCAGCCCGGCGGGCGGGGGCTCCTACGAGCAGTACTTC. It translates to CASSPAGGGSYEQYF.